This T cell receptor (beta chain) is from a study of blood T cell repertoires in COVID-19. Study-level information: Sources were T cells, B-cell-depleted T cells, or PBMCs; the material itself was cDNA or gDNA.

In the authors' workflow: It was from reference gene primer amplification that nucleated cell counts were estimated. Produced via immunoSEQ multiplex PCR; TCRdb's table is partial and in-frame only. V and J calls and clone size come straight from that table; D and trimming were deduced from the DNA. The table records about 140,000 clones, over 80% of them present only once. Germline V gene data show CDR1 as MDHEN and CDR2 as SYDVKM. The CDR3 totals 12 residues. The V end lost 5 bases, the J end lost 13 bases, and 12 bases lay between the germline ends. The sequence derives from a human donor in a cohort sampled during active COVID-19. The sample consisted of peripheral blood. The V call is TRBV28, the J call TRBJ1-6, with no clear D. CDR3 region: CASSDLQSPLHF. CDR3 sequence (DNA): TGTGCCAGCAGTGACCTACAGTCCCCCCTCCACTTT.